This T cell receptor (beta chain) emerged from a study of T cell responses to AZD1222 COVID-19 vaccine. Study-level background: Second doses that came at about 4 or about 12 weeks were put together. Study-level findings and limits: Baseline testing showed seropositivity in only a handful of AZD1222 recipients. Mostly white British, mostly female donors; authors suggested clonal diversity may be underestimated. After two AZD1222 doses, spike-specific TCR breadth and depth rose versus day 0.

For this clone: What it binds is not known.

TCRdb's table, derived via immunoSEQ multiplex PCR, lists solely in-frame clones and lacks some. This sample has roughly 150,000 clones, with roughly nine tenths found just once. V dropped 5 bases and J dropped 6; count of bases not matched to a gene: 7. Per germline, CDR1 MNHEY and CDR2 SVGEGT. The CDR3 sequence is 15 residues long. The V and J genes are TRBV6-2 or TRBV6-3 and TRBJ2-2, with TRBD1 matching 9 bases. Sequences were derived from peripheral blood, sampled on day 0 of AZD1222 vaccination. This TCR was sampled from an adult in good health. The CDR3 bases are TGTGCCAGCAGTAAAACAGGGGGCGGACCCGGGGAGCTGTTTTTT. Encoded protein: CASSKTGGGPGELFF.